The present T cell receptor (beta chain) was sequenced within a study of T-cell memory formation after mild COVID-19. Across the study: Among the donors, TCR clusters were largely specific to each donor.

Constant-segment primers were used for 5'RACE, and the resulting TCR alpha and TCR beta cDNA libraries carried sample barcodes and UMIs. TCRdb called the 5' RACE reads again in MiXCR, with one record for every CDR3 protein. This table has about 55,000 distinct CDR3 sequences, around a tenth appearing once. A remark on this clonotype: The antigen is undetermined.

The study's findings and limits: Pre-infection memory contained some responding clones, which suggested that cross-reactive memory had joined. Whether day 37 second-wave clones are SARS-CoV-2-specific was not confirmed.

The ends lost 0 bases at V and 1 base at J; junction bases unmatched: 9. Germline assignment: CDR1 SGHRS and CDR2 YFSETQ. This CDR3 has 20 residues. The specimen was PBMCs or a T cell subset sorted from them (not recorded which). The V call is TRBV5-1, the J call TRBJ2-6; 11 positions match TRBD1. The TCR comes from a man younger than 35 who had mild COVID-19 (a few samples of this study predate the infection). Cell type and time point are not known. CDR3: CASSLEGQGARWSGANVLTF. CDR3 nucleotides: TGCGCCAGCAGCTTGGAAGGACAGGGGGCGCGGTGGTCTGGGGCCAACGTCCTGACTTTC. The whole variable domain, filled in from reference TRBV5-1 and TRBJ2-6, reads KAGVTQTPRYLIKTRGQQVTLSCSPISGHRSVSWYQQTPGQGLQFLFEYFSETQRNKGNFPGRFSGRQFSNSRSEMNVSTLELGDSALYLCASSLEGQGARWSGANVLTFGAGSRLTVL.